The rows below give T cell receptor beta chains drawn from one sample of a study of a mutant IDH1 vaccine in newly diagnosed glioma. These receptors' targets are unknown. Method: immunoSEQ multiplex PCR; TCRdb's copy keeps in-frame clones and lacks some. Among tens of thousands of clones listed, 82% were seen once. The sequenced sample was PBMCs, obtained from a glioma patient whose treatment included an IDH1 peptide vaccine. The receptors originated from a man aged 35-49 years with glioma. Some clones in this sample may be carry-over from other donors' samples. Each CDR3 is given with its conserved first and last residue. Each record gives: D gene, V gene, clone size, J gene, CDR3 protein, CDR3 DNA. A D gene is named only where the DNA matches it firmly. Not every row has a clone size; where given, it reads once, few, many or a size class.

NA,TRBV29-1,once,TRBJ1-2,CSVENREGVRYGYTF,TGCAGCGTCGAGAACAGGGAAGGGGTGAGGTATGGCTACACCTTC
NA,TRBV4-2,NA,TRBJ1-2,CASSQDPLGVRMEGGYTF,TGTGCCAGCAGCCAAGATCCTTTAGGGGTACGAATGGAGGGAGGCTACACCTTC
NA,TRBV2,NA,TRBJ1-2,CASTQAQTNYGYTF,TGTGCCAGCACTCAAGCCCAGACTAACTATGGCTACACCTTC
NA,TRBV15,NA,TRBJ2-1,CATTHAGNEQFF,TGTGCCACCACGCACGCAGGTAATGAGCAGTTCTTC
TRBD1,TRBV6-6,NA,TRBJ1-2,CASSYDGTGRNYGYTF,TGTGCCAGCAGTTACGACGGGACAGGGCGTAACTATGGCTACACCTTC
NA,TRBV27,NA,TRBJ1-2,CASSLFGGFYGYTF,TGTGCCAGCAGTTTATTTGGGGGATTCTATGGCTACACCTTC
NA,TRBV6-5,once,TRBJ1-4,CASSGFSTNEKLFF,TGTGCCAGCAGTGGGTTTTCAACTAATGAAAAACTGTTTTTT
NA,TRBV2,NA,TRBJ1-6,CASSAPLDGIDSPLHF,TGTGCCAGCAGTGCCCCTTTAGATGGGATAGATTCACCCCTCCACTTT
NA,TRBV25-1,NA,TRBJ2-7,CATARARNEQYF,TGTGCCACCGCCCGGGCCAGAAACGAGCAGTACTTC
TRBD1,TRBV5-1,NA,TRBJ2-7,CASRLDRVSDEQYF,TGCGCCAGCCGATTGGACAGGGTCTCCGACGAGCAGTACTTC
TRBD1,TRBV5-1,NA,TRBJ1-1,CASSRGRGGGTEAFF,TGCGCCAGCAGCCGCGGCCGAGGGGGCGGCACTGAAGCTTTCTTT
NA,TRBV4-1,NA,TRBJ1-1,CASSQGLWAKLMNTEAFF,TGCGCCAGCAGCCAAGGTTTGTGGGCCAAATTAATGAACACTGAAGCTTTCTTT
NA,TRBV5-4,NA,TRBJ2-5,CASSRRDMDEKTQYF,TGTGCCAGCAGCCGGCGGGACATGGATGAAAAGACCCAGTACTTC
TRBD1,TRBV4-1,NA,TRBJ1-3,CASSQGLTGQFSGNTIYF,TGCGCCAGCAGCCAAGGCCTGACGGGACAGTTCTCTGGAAACACCATATATTTT
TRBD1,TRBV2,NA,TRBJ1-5,CASRDRGLEQPQHF,TGTGCCAGCAGAGACAGGGGGCTAGAGCAGCCCCAGCATTTT
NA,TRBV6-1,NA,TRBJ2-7,CASSEAEGYEQYF,TGTGCCAGCAGTGAAGCTGAAGGCTACGAGCAGTACTTC
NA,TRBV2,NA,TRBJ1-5,CASSTKKNSNQPQHF,TGTGCCAGCAGTACCAAGAAAAATAGCAATCAGCCCCAGCATTTT
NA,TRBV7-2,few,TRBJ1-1,CASSFGKNTEAFF,TGTGCCAGCAGCTTCGGAAAGAACACTGAAGCTTTCTTT
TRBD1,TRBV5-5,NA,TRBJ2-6,CASSPRDRVAGANVLTF,TGTGCCAGCAGCCCCCGGGACAGGGTCGCTGGGGCCAACGTCCTGACTTTC
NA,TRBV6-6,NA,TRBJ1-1,CASSPRPVNTEAFF,TGTGCCAGCAGTCCCCGACCGGTCAACACTGAAGCTTTCTTT
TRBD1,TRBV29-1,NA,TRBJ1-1,CSVDRGQGRGDTEAFF,TGCAGCGTTGATAGGGGACAGGGAAGAGGGGACACTGAAGCTTTCTTT
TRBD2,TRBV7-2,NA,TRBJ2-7,CASSTQRGLYEQYF,TGTGCCAGCAGCACTCAGCGGGGGCTTTACGAGCAGTACTTC
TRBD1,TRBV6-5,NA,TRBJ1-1,CASRRQGGTEAFF,TGTGCCAGCAGACGACAGGGGGGGACTGAAGCTTTCTTT
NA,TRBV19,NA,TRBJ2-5,CASSPLALGETQYF,TGTGCCAGTAGTCCCCTTGCCCTGGGGGAGACCCAGTACTTC
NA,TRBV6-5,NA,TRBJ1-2,CASEGGLRGYTF,TGTGCCAGCGAGGGGGGGCTAAGGGGCTACACCTTC
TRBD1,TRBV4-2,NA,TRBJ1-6,CASSVPGQWVSPLHF,TGTGCCAGCAGCGTACCGGGACAGTGGGTTTCACCCCTCCACTTT
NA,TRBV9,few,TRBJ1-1,CASSLRGGDTEAFF,TGTGCCAGCAGCCTGCGGGGAGGGGACACTGAAGCTTTCTTT
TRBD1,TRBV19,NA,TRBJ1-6,CASSTQGSDNNSPLHF,TGTGCCAGTAGTACACAGGGGTCGGACAATAATTCACCCCTCCACTTT
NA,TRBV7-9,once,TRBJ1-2,CASSLSLDSNYGYTF,TGTGCCAGCAGCTTAAGTCTGGACAGTAACTATGGCTACACCTTC
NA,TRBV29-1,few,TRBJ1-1,CSVAPSANTEAFF,TGCAGCGTGGCGCCCAGCGCGAACACTGAAGCTTTCTTT
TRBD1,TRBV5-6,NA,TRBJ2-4,CASSLWDRRNIQYF,TGTGCCAGCAGCTTATGGGACAGGCGAAACATTCAGTACTTC
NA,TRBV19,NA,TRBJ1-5,CASNLIGGDQPQHF,TGTGCCAGTAACCTTATTGGGGGGGATCAGCCCCAGCATTTT
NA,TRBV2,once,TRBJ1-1,CASSVGGQDTEAFF,TGTGCCAGCAGTGTGGGCGGCCAAGACACTGAAGCTTTCTTT
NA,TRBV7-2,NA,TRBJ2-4,CASSFRGAGGIQYF,TGTGCCAGCAGCTTCAGGGGGGCAGGGGGCATTCAGTACTTC
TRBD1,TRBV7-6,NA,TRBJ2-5,CASSPSGGLKTQYF,TGTGCCAGCAGCCCTTCAGGGGGCTTGAAGACCCAGTACTTC